What follows is one TCR beta chain and its context. As processed by the authors: Reference gene primer amplification in the assay estimated nucleated cell counts. Profiling relied on immunoSEQ multiplex PCR, and the TCRdb table lists in-frame clones only, not all of them. V and J calls and clone size are given by that table; D and trimming were obtained from the DNA. The table lists a few hundred thousand clones, around nine tenths of them singletons, with 0.8% to 0.9% in the top ten. These data come from a study of blood T cell repertoires in COVID-19. Study context: Collection of acute and convalescent COVID-19 samples took place in the United States, Italy and Spain. From T cells, B-cell-depleted T cells, or PBMCs came the material, which was cDNA or gDNA.

The CDR3 covers 17 residues. In germline, CDR1 is SNHLY, CDR2 FYNNEI. The junction had 9 bases not matched to a gene; V was cut back by 4 bases and J by 4 bases. This sequence was found in a man between 18 and 35 years old with COVID-19, enrolled during active disease. Sequencing input: peripheral blood. The chain couples TRBV2 to TRBJ2-6; 8 nucleotides match TRBD1. In nucleotides, the CDR3 is TGTGCCAGCAGTGCCTCGGGACAGGCGCCGGGGGCCAACGTCCTGACTTTC. Its protein product is CASSASGQAPGANVLTF.